This T cell receptor beta chain was recorded in a study of T cells in Graves' hyperthyroidism and ophthalmopathy. Diagnoses were established using clinical symptoms, serum thyroxine and TRAb, thyroid ultrasound and orbital computed tomography. Whole-study results and caveats: A 13 V-J model separated ophthalmopathy from stable hyperthyroidism. The model foresaw ophthalmopathy a median about 6.1 months prior to onset. Within blood appeared most thyroid clonotypes that had expanded above 0.001.

It was RNA transcripts that yielded the amplified TCR beta CDR3 regions. TCR CDR3 regions were first amplified by RT-PCR with HTBI primers. TCRdb reprocessed the multiplex PCR reads via MiXCR and lists one record per CDR3 protein. Of 450,000 to 700,000 distinct CDR3 sequences in the sample, 40% to 55% were seen once. In its sample, this clonotype was seen many times. The target antigen is unknown. This CDR3 region has 17 residues. The germline CDR1 and CDR2 sequences are SNHLY and FYNNEI. V lost 8 bases and J 0 bases, leaving 22 bases between the germline ends. The chain joins TRBV2 to TRBJ1-1; D gene unclear. Sequencing was performed on peripheral blood or thyroid tissue (not recorded which). The TCR originated in a woman aged 18-29 years with Graves' hyperthyroidism. The CDR3 nucleotides read TGTGCCAGCCTTGGACCGAAGCTCTTGTGGTTGAACACTGAAGCTTTCTTT. Its protein is CASLGPKLLWLNTEAFF.